This TCR beta chain stems from a study of blood T cell repertoires in COVID-19. The assay was immunoSEQ multiplex PCR, and TCRdb's table has in-frame clones only and misses some. Here the sample spans 220,000 or so clones, roughly 85% being singletons. This sequence originates from a woman over 75 with acute or convalescent COVID-19. Sequencing was done on a sample of peripheral blood.

CDR3 sequence (DNA): TGTGCCAGTAGTATAGAGGGGGCTACTAGCAATCAGCCCCAGCATTTT. Its protein product is CASSIEGATSNQPQHF. The rearrangement uses TRBV19 and TRBJ1-5; maybe TRBD1 (6 bases). The V gene lost 0 bases and the J gene lost 0 bases, with 9 bases spanning the gap. The CDR3 has 16 residues. CDR1 LNHDA and CDR2 SQIVND come from the germline V gene (reference sequence).